This T cell receptor beta chain appears in the sequencing data of a study of cytomegalovirus exposure and HLA in healthy donors. Both 60 Vbeta primers and 13 Jbeta primers went into the PCR. Generated by immunoSEQ multiplex PCR, the TCRdb table keeps only in-frame clones and is missing some. The sample yields tens of thousands of clones, around two thirds seen once. J gave up 4 bases and V 2 bases, and 5 bases lay outside the gene matches. CDR1 is LGHNA, CDR2 YNFKEQ, per germline. CDR3 length: 16 amino acids. This clonotype was obtained from a man between 60 and 75 years old in good health and CMV-seropositive. V gene TRBV4-2 combines with J gene TRBJ2-7, with 13 bases lining up with TRBD2. The sample comprised PBMCs. CDR3 bases: TGTGCCAGCAGCCAAACTAGCGGGGGGGTGTGGTACGAGCAGTACTTC. It specifies CASSQTSGGVWYEQYF.